The entry below gives a single T cell receptor (beta chain) sequence along with its context. Its antigen remains unidentified. Treatment in this sample: oral pan-JAK inhibitor, 5-10 mg twice daily. Alopecia areata patients had lesional scalp punch biopsies and peripheral blood taken from them. Extracted RNA was reverse transcribed into cDNA, the sequencing template. Clones were read by immunoSEQ multiplex PCR, and TCRdb kept only the in-frame ones, dropping some. In the table there are about 100,000 clones, over 80% of which are singletons. The sample belongs to a study of CD8+ T cells in alopecia areata. Overall study context: Patients in the treated group were given tofacitinib by mouth, 5 to 10 mg twice a day.

V lost 5 bases and J lost 4; bases outside the gene matches: 2. From germline, CDR1 is SGHTA and CDR2 FQGTGA. CDR3 length equals 13 residues. Findings and caveats of the study: The study found higher clonality in lesional than normal scalp, especially in alopecia totalis/universalis.

The sample was CD8+ T cells sorted from blood, taken at week 24, from a patient treated with tofacitinib. The source is a human donor with alopecia areata. This chain uses TRBV7-3 with TRBJ1-2; the match to TRBD1 covers 9 bases. Here the CDR3 DNA reads TGTGCCAGCAGCACAGGGGGCGGCTATGGCTACACCTTC. It codes for CASSTGGGYGYTF. The full variable domain, its missing parts supplied by reference TRBV7-3 and TRBJ1-2, is GAGVSQTPSNKVTEKGKYVELRCDPISGHTALYWYRQSLGQGPEFLIYFQGTGAADDSGLPNDRFFAVRPEGSVSTLKIQRTERGDSAVYLCASSTGGGYGYTFGSGTRLTVV.